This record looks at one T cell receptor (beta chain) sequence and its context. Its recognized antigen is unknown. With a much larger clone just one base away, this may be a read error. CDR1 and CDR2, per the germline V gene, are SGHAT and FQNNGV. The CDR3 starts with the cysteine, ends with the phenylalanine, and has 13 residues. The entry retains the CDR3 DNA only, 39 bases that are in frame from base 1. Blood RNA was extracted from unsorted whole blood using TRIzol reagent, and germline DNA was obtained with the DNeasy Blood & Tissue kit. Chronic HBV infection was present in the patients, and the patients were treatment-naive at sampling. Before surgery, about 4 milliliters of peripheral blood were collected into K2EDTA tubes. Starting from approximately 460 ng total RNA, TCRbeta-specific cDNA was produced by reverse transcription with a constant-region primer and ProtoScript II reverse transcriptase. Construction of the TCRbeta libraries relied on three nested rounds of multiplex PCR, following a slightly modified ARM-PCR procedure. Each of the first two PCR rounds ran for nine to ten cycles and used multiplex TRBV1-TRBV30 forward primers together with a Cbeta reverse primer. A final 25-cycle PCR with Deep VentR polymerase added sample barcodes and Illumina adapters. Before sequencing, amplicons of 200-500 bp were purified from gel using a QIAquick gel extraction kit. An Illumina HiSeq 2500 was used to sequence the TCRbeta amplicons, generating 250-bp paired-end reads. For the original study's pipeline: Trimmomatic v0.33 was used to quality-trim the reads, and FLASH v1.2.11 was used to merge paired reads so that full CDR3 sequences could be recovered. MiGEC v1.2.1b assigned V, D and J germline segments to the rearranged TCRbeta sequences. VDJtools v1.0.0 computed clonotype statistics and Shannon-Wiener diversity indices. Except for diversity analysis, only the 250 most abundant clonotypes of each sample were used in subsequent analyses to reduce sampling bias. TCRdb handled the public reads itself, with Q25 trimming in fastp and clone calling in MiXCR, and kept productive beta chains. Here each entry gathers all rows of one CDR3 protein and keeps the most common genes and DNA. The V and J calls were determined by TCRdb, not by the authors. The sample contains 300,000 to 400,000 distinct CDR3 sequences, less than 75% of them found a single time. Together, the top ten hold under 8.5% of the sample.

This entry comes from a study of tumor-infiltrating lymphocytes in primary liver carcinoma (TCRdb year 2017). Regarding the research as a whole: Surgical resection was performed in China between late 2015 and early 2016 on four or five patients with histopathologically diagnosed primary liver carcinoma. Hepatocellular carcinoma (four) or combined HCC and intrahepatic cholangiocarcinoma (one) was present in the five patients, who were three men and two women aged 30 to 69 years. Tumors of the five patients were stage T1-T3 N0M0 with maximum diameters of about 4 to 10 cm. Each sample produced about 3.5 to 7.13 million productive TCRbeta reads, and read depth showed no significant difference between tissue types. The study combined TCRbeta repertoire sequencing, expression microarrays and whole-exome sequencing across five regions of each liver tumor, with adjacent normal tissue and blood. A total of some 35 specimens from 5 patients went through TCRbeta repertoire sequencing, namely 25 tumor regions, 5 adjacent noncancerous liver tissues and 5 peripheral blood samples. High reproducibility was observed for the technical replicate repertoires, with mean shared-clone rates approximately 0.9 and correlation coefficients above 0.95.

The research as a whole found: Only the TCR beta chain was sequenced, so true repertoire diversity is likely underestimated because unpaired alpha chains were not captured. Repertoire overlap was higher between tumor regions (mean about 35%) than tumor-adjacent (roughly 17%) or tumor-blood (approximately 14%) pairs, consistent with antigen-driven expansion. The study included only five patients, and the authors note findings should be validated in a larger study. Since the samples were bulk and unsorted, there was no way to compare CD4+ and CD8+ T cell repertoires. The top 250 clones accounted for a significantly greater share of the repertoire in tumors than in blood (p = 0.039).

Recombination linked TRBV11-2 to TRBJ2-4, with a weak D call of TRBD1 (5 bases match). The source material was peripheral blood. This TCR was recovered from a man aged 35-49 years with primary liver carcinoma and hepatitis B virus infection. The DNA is TGTCCCAGCAGGGATCGGACCCACGGCATTCAGTACTTC. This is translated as CPSRDRTHGIQYF.